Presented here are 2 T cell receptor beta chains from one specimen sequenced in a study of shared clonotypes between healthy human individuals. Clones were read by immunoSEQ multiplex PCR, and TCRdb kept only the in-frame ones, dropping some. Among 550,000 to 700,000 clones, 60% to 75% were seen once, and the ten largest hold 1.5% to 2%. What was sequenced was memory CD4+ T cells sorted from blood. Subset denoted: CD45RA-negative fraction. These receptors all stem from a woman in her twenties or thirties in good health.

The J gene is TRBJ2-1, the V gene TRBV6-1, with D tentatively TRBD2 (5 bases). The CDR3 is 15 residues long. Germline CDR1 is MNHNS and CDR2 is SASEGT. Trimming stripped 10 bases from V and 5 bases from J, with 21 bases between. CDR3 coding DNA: TGTGCCACCATTGAAAGCACCTGGGGAGACAATGAGCAGTTCTTC. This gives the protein CATIESTWGDNEQFF.

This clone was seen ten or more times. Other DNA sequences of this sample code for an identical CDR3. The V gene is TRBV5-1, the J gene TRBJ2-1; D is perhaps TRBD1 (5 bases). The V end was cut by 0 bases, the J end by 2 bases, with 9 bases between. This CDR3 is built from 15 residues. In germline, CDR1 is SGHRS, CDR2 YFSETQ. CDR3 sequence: CASSLDSGTYNEQFF. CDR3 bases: TGCGCCAGCAGCTTGGATTCAGGGACCTACAATGAGCAGTTCTTC. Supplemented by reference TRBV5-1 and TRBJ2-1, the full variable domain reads KAGVTQTPRYLIKTRGQQVTLSCSPISGHRSVSWYQQTPGQGLQFLFEYFSETQRNKGNFPGRFSGRQFSNSRSEMNVSTLELGDSALYLCASSLDSGTYNEQFFGPGTRLTVL.